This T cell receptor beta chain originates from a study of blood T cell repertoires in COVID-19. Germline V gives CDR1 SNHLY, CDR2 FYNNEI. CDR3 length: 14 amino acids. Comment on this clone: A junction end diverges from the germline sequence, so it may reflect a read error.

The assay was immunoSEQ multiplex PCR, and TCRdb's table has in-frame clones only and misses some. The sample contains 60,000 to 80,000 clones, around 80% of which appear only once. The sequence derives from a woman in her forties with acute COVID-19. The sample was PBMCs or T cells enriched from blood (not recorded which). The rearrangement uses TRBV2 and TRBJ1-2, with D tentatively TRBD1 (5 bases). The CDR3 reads CASSDLGGSYSYTF. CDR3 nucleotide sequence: TGTGCCAGCAGTGACCTCGGGGGTAGCTATAGCTACACCTTC.